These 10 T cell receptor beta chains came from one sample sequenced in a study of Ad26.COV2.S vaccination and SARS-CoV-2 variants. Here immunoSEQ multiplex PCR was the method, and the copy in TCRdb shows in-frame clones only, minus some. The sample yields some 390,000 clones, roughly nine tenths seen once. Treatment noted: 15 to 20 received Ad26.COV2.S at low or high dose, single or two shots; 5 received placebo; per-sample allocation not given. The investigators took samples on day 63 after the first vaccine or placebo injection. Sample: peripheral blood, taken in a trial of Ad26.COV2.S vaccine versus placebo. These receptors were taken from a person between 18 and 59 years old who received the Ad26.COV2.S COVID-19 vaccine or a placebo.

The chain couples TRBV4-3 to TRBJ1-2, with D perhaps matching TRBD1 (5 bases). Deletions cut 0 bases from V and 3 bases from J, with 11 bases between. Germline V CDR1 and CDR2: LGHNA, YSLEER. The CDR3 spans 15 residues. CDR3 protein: CASSQETGTDYGYTF. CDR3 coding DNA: TGCGCCAGCAGCCAAGAAACCGGGACCGACTATGGCTACACCTTC.

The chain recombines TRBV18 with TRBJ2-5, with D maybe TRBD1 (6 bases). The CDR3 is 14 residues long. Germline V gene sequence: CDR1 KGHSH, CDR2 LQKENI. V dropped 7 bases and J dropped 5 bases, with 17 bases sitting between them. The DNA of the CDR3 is TGTGCCAGCTTCGCTTCGGACAGAGGGGAGACCCAGTACTTC. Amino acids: CASFASDRGETQYF. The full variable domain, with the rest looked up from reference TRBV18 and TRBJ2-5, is NAGVMQNPRHLVRRRGQEARLRCSPMKGHSHVYWYRQLPEEGLKFMVYLQKENIIDESGMPKERFSAEFPKEGPSILRIQQVVRGDSAAYFCASFASDRGETQYFGPGTRLLVL.

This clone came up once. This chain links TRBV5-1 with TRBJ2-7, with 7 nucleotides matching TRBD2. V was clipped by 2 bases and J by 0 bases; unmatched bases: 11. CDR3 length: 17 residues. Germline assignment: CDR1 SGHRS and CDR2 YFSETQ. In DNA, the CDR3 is TGCGCCAGCAGCTTCGGAAGAGCGGGGCGAAGCTCCTACGAGCAGTACTTC. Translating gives CASSFGRAGRSSYEQYF.

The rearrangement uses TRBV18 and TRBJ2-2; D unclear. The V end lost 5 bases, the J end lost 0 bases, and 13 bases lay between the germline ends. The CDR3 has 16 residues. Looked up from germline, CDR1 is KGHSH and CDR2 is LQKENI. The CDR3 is CASSVSATTNTGELFF. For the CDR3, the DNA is TGTGCCAGCTCAGTCTCAGCAACCACGAACACCGGGGAGCTGTTTTTT.

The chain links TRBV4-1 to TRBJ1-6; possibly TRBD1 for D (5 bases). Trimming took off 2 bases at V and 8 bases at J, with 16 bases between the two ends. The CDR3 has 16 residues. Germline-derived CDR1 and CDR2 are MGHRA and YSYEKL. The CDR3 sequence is CASSQPGQGGDSPLHF. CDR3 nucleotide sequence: TGCGCCAGCAGCCAACCTGGACAAGGAGGGGATTCACCCCTCCACTTT.

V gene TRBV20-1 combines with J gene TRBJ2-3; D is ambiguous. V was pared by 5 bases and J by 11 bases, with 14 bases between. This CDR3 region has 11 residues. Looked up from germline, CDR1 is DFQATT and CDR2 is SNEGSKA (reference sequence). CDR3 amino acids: CSAARVGWQYF. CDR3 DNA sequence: TGCAGTGCTGCCCGAGTGGGTTGGCAGTATTTT.

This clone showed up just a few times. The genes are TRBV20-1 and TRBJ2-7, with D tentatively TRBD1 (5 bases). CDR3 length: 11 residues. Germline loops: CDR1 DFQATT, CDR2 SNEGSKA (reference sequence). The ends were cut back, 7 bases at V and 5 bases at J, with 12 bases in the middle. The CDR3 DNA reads TGCAGTGTGCCAGGGCCCAACGAGCAGTACTTC. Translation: CSVPGPNEQYF.

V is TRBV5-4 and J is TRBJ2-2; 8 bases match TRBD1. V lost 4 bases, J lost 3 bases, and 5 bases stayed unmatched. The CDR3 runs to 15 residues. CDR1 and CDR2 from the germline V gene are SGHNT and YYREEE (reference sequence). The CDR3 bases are TGTGCCAGCAGCCTGGACAGGGTGCACACCGGGGAGCTGTTTTTT. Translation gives CASSLDRVHTGELFF. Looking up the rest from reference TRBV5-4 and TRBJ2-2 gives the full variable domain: ETGVTQSPTHLIKTRGQQVTLRCSSQSGHNTVSWYQQALGQGPQFIFQYYREEENGRGNFPPRFSGLQFPNYSSELNVNALELDDSALYLCASSLDRVHTGELFFGEGSRLTVL.

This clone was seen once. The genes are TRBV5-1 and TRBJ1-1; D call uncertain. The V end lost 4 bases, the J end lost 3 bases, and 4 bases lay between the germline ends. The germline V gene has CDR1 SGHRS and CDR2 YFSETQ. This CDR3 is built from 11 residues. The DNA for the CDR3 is TGCGCCAGCAGCATAGACACTGAAGCTTTCTTT. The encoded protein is CASSIDTEAFF.

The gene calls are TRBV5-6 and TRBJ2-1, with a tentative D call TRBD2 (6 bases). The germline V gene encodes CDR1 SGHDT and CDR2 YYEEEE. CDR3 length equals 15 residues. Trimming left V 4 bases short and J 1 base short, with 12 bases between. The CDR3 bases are TGTGCCAGCAGCGAGGAGGGTTGGTCCTACAATGAGCAGTTCTTC. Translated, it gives CASSEEGWSYNEQFF.